This TCR beta chain was recorded in a study of T cell repertoires in cytomegalovirus infection. Germline CDR1 MNHEY, CDR2 SMNVEV (reference sequence). There are 13 residues in the CDR3. The V and J ends lost 7 bases and 3 bases, in that order; junction bases with no gene match: 4. TCRdb re-called the reads through MiXCR, storing one row per CDR3 protein. The data contain about 770,000 distinct CDR3 sequences, under 35% of them singletons. This clonotype turned up a few times. The antigen is not known. The receptor was isolated from a human donor in good health (CMV status not recorded). Some clones in this sample may be carry-over from other donors' samples. The material was cultured CD8+ T cells from PBMCs, obtained from culture after CMV antigen stimulation. The V and J genes are TRBV27 and TRBJ2-3; 7 bases are shared with TRBD1. The CDR3 loop reads CASNAGGTDTQYF. DNA of the CDR3: TGTGCCAGCAACGCAGGGGGAACAGATACGCAGTATTTT.